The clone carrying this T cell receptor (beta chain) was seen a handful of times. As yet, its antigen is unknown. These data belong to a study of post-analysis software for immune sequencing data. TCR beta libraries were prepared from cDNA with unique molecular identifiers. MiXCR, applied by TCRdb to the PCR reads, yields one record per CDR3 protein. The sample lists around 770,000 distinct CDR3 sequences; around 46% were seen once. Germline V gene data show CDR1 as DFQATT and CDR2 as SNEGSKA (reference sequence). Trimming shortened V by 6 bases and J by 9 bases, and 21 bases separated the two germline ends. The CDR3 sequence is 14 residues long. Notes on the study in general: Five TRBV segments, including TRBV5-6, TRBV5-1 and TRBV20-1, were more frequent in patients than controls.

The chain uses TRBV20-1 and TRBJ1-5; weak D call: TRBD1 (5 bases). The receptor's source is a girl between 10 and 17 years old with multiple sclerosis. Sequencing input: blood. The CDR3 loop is CSATRVGELRPQHF. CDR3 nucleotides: TGCAGTGCCACCCGCGTGGGGGAATTAAGGCCCCAGCATTTT.